These 13 T cell receptor beta chains originate from one sample sequenced in a study of tumor-infiltrating lymphocytes in primary liver carcinoma. RNA and DNA were co-extracted from about 19-30 mg of unsorted bulk tissue. The authors made TCR beta cDNA from 500 ng total RNA with a constant-region primer. Libraries covering TCR beta were generated through three nested multiplex PCR rounds (using a slightly modified ARM-PCR). The opening two PCR rounds, 10 cycles each, paired TRBV1-TRBV30 forward primers with a C-beta reverse primer. TCRdb fed the multiplex PCR reads into MiXCR, producing one record per CDR3 protein. Of more than 70,000 distinct CDR3 sequences in the sample, more than 65% were seen once. The sequenced sample was liver tumor tissue from sampling region 1. Subset in this sample: tumor region T1, superior pole. All receptors come from a man between 35 and 55 years old with primary liver carcinoma and hepatitis B virus infection.

The rearrangement joins TRBV20-1 to TRBJ2-1; unclear D gene. Trimming cost V 4 bases and J 5 bases, with 6 bases left between them. This CDR3 has 11 amino acids. Germline values: CDR1 DFQATT, CDR2 SNEGSKA (reference sequence). The CDR3 nucleotides read TGCAGTGCTATGAGTGACAATGAGCAGTTCTTC. The encoded protein is CSAMSDNEQFF.

This clonotype was picked up many times. The chain uses TRBV6-5 and TRBJ1-5; tentatively, D is TRBD1 (5 bases). The CDR3 loop spans 14 amino acids. Germline V gene lookup returns CDR1 MNHEY and CDR2 SVGAGI. The V gene lost 6 bases and the J gene lost 6 bases, with 15 bases spanning the gap. The CDR3 spells CASRHDSPSQPQHF. The CDR3 region has the DNA TGTGCCAGCAGACACGACAGCCCCAGTCAGCCCCAGCATTTT.

In the case of this clonotype: The conserved final phenylalanine or tryptophan is absent from the CDR3, which likely points to a read error. This chain uses TRBV10-3 with TRBJ2-7, with 7 bases fitting TRBD1. CDR1 is ENHRY, CDR2 SYGVKD, per germline. The CDR3 runs to 13 residues. CDR3 DNA sequence: TGTGTCATCAGAACCGGGACAGAATACGAGCAGTACCTC. Its translation: CVIRTGTEYEQYL.

Turning to this clonotype: Given a much more abundant clone one base away, this may be a read error. This chain uses TRBV28 with TRBJ2-4; D gene uncertain. Germline lookup yields CDR1 MDHEN and CDR2 SYDVKM. The CDR3 has 12 residues. The DNA of the CDR3 is TGTGCCAGCAATACACTTGAAAACATTCTGTACTTC. It encodes CASNTLENILYF.

On this clonotype itself: No conserved phenylalanine or tryptophan is present at the end of the CDR3, so a read error is the likely explanation. Because the CDR3's place on the DNA is in doubt, the DNA is left out and the CDR3 is given as listed by TCRdb. V and J are TRBV11-2 and TRBJ2-7; TRBD2 is the table's D call, not checked against the DNA. Germline CDR1 reads SGHAT; CDR2 reads FQNNGV. The CDR3 region is 18 residues in length, termini included. CDR3 in amino acids: CASSLSAGLAGGGYEHYI.

Concerning this clonotype: A much larger clone lies one base from this, so it may be a read error. This chain connects TRBV7-9 to TRBJ1-1; the match to TRBD1 covers 11 bases. V shed 8 bases, J shed 0 bases, and the junction held 11 bases outside the gene matches. Germline values: CDR1 SEHNR, CDR2 FQNEAQ (reference sequence). The CDR3 length is 17 residues. The CDR3 sequence: CASGPGQGGTMNTEAFF. The CDR3 nucleotides read TGTGCCAGCGGCCCGGGACAGGGGGGCACTATGAACACTGAAGCTTTCTTT.

As regards this clonotype: This sequence may be a read error, since a much larger clone differs from it by one base. The chain links TRBV5-1 to TRBJ2-2; D is unclear. Germline CDR1 SGHRS, CDR2 YFSETQ. There are 14 residues in the CDR3. Here the CDR3 reads CANSADANTGELFF. The CDR3 DNA reads TGCGCCAACAGCGCCGACGCAAACACCGGGGAGCTGTTTTTT.

On this clonotype: An end of the junction does not agree with germline; a read error may underlie this. The chain combines TRBV6-5 with TRBJ1-6; the D gene is possibly TRBD1 (5 bases). CDR1 and CDR2 (germline): MNHEY, SVGAGI. The CDR3 covers 14 residues. The CDR3 DNA sequence: TGTGGCAGCAGTCCCCGGGGGAGCAGTTCACCCCTCCACTTT. Its translation is CGSSPRGSSSPLHF.

In the case of this clonotype: A single base separates this from a much larger clone, so it may be a read error. Given the absence of the conserved phenylalanine or tryptophan at the CDR3 end, a read error is likely. The chain recombines TRBV6-1 with TRBJ1-5, with D unresolved. The germline CDR1 and CDR2 sequences are MNHNS and SASEGT. The CDR3 totals 11 residues. V was shortened by 1 base and J by 12 bases, with 7 bases between the two germline ends. The CDR3 protein is CASSEGVFQHS. In nucleotides, the CDR3 is TGTGCCAGCAGTGAAGGGGTCTTCCAGCATTCT.

Concerning this clonotype: A read error is likely, as this CDR3 ends without the conserved phenylalanine or tryptophan. The chain combines TRBV11-1 with TRBJ2-1; the D gene is possibly TRBD2 (8 bases). This CDR3 spans 15 amino acids. The germline CDR1 and CDR2 sequences are SGHAT and FQDESV (reference sequence). This chain's CDR3 is CASTRGSGSGNEQFL. CDR3 coding DNA: TGCGCCAGCACCAGGGGGAGCGGGAGTGGGAATGAGCAGTTCTTA.

By its share, this clonotype is medium-sized. The chain couples TRBV11-2 to TRBJ2-3, with D perhaps matching TRBD1 (6 bases). CDR3 length equals 16 residues. V was clipped by 4 bases and J by 4 bases, with 18 bases between them. The germline V gene encodes CDR1 SGHAT and CDR2 FQNNGV. The CDR3 loop reads CASSYAGVRGPDTQYF. DNA for the CDR3: TGTGCCAGCAGCTACGCCGGAGTCAGGGGACCAGATACGCAGTATTTT.

Turning to this clonotype: An end of the junction differs from the germline gene, which may be a read error. The J gene is TRBJ2-7, the V gene TRBV7-9, with 9 bases fitting TRBD1. The CDR3 spans 15 residues. The germline gives CDR1 SEHNR, CDR2 FQNEAQ (reference sequence). CDR3 in amino acids: CASCFTGGTIYEQYF. As DNA, the CDR3 is TGCGCCAGCTGCTTTACAGGGGGCACAATCTACGAGCAGTATTTC.

About this clonotype itself: One end of the junction does not line up with germline, which may come from a read error. V gene TRBV10-3 combines with J gene TRBJ2-7, with a possible D match to TRBD2 (6 bases). The CDR3 covers 13 residues. Per germline, CDR1 ENHRY and CDR2 SYGVKD. The CDR3 reads CAISGLANHEQYF. The CDR3 DNA reads as TGTGCCATCAGTGGGCTAGCGAACCACGAACAGTACTTC.